This T cell receptor (beta chain) was sequenced during a study of cytomegalovirus exposure and HLA in healthy donors. Study as a whole: One earlier analysis, a look at 150 million to 200 million T cells, found some 100 million unique TCR beta sequences.

PCR employed 60 Vbeta and 13 Jbeta primers. Method: immunoSEQ multiplex PCR; TCRdb's copy keeps in-frame clones and lacks some. The data hold around 190,000 clones, with roughly 77% observed a single time. Regarding this clone: Its antigen is as yet unknown.

Broader study findings: Later, an analysis found that common viral pathogens appeared to be linked with several of the most significant clusters.

Sequenced input: PBMCs. The receptor was derived from a woman aged 25 to 45 in good health and CMV-seropositive.

CDR3 residues: CASSLVREKLFF. Here the CDR3 DNA reads TGTGCCAGCAGTTTGGTGAGGGAAAAACTGTTTTTT. V is TRBV28 and J is TRBJ1-4; D gene uncertain. CDR3 length: 12 residues. Germline CDR1 MDHEN, CDR2 SYDVKM. V was trimmed by 3 bases and J by 8 bases, leaving 7 bases between them.